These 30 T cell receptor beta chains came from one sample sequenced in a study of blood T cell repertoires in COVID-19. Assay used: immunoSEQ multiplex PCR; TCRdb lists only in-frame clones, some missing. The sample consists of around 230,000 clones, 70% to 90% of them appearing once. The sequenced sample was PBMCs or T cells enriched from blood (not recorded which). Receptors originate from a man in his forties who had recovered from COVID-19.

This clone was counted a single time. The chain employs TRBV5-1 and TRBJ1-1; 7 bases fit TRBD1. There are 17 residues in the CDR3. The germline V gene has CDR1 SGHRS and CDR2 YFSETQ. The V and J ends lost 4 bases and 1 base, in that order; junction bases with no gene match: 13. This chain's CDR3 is CASSPSPTGKRNTEAFF. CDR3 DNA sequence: TGCGCCAGCAGCCCGAGCCCGACAGGGAAGAGGAACACTGAAGCTTTCTTT. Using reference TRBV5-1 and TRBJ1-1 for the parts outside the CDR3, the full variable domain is KAGVTQTPRYLIKTRGQQVTLSCSPISGHRSVSWYQQTPGQGLQFLFEYFSETQRNKGNFPGRFSGRQFSNSRSEMNVSTLELGDSALYLCASSPSPTGKRNTEAFFGQGTRLTVV.

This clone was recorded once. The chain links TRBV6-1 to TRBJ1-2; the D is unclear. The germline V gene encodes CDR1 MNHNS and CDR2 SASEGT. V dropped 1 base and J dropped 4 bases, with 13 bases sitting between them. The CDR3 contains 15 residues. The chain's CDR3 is CASSEGRGRSYGYTF. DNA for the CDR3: TGTGCCAGCAGTGAAGGGCGGGGAAGGAGCTATGGCTACACCTTC.

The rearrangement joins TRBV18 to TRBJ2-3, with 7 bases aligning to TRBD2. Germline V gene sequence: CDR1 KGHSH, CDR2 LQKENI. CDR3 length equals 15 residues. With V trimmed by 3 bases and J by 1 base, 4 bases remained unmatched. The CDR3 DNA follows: TGTGCCAGCTCACCTCGGGCGGGGGGCACAGATACGCAGTATTTT. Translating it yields CASSPRAGGTDTQYF.

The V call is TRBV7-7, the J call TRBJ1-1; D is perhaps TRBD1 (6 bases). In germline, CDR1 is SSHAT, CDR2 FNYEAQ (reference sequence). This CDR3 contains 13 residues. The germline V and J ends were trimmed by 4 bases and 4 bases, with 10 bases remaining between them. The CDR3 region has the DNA TGTGCCAGCAGCTACAGGGTCGGCACTGAAGCTTTCTTT. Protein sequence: CASSYRVGTEAFF.

The CDR3 DNA is TGTGCACAGGCGGGGGGAATATGTGGGGCCAACGTCCTGACTTTC. Encoded protein: CAQAGGICGANVLTF. The J gene is TRBJ2-6, the V gene TRBV24-1, with TRBD2 matching 8 bases. The germline V gene has CDR1 KGHDR and CDR2 SFDVKD. This CDR3 comprises 15 residues.

CDR3 bases: TGTGCCAGTAGTCAAGGGACAGATCAGCCCCAGCATTTT. Its translation: CASSQGTDQPQHF. The V gene is TRBV19, the J gene TRBJ1-5, with 7 bases matching TRBD1. Germline loops: CDR1 LNHDA, CDR2 SQIVND (reference sequence). This CDR3 has 13 amino acids. The V gene end was trimmed by 5 bases and the J gene end by 5 bases; junction bases not matched to a gene: 3.

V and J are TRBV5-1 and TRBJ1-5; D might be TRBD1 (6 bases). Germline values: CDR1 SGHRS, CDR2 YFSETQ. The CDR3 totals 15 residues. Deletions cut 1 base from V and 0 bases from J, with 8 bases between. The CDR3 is CASSLRGNSNQPQHF. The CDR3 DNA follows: TGCGCCAGCAGCTTGAGGGGGAATAGCAATCAGCCCCAGCATTTT.

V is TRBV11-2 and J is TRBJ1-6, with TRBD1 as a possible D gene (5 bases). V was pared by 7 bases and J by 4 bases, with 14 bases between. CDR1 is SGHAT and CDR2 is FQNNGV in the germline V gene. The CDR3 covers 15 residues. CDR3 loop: CASNEQASYNSPLHF. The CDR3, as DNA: TGTGCCAGCAACGAACAGGCATCTTATAATTCACCCCTCCACTTT.

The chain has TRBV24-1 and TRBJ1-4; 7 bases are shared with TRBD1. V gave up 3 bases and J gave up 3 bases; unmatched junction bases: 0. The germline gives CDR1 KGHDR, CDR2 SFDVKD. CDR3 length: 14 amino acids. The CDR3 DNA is TGTGCCACCAGTGATACAGGGGCTAATGAAAAACTGTTTTTT. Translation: CATSDTGANEKLFF.

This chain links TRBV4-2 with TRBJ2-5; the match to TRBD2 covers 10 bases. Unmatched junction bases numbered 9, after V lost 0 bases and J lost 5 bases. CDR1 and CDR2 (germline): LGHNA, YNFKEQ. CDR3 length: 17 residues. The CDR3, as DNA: TGTGCCAGCAGCCAAGAATCTAGCGGGGGTAGCAGGGAGACCCAGTACTTC. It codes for CASSQESSGGSRETQYF.

The CDR3 protein is CASSLSGGYGYTF. In nucleotides, the CDR3 is TGTGCCAGCAGTCTCTCTGGGGGGTATGGCTACACCTTC. The chain combines TRBV28 with TRBJ1-2, with D possibly TRBD1 on 5 matching bases. CDR1 and CDR2 from the germline V gene are MDHEN and SYDVKM. V was shortened by 5 bases and J by 5 bases, with 12 bases between the two germline ends. The CDR3 has 13 residues.

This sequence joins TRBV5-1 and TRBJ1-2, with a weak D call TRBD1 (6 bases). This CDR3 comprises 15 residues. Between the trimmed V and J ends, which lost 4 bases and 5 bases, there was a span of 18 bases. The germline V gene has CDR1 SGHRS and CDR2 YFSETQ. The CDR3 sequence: CASSPGQRTDYGYTF. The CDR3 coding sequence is TGCGCCAGCAGCCCAGGACAGCGAACAGATTATGGCTACACCTTC.

In nucleotides, the CDR3 is TGTGCCAGCTCACCACCTCAGGGGTTGAATTCACCCCTCCACTTT. Its translation: CASSPPQGLNSPLHF. V and J are TRBV18 and TRBJ1-6, with D possibly TRBD1 on 6 matching bases. The length of the CDR3 is 15 residues. Germline CDR1 reads KGHSH; CDR2 reads LQKENI. Trimming removed 0 bases from V and 7 bases from J, with 10 bases in between.

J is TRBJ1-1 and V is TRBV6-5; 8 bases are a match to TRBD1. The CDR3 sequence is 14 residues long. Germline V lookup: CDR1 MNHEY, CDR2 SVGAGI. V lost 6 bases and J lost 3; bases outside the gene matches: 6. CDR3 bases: TGTGCCAGCAGCCAGGGGGCGCGGGACACTGAAGCTTTCTTT. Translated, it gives CASSQGARDTEAFF.

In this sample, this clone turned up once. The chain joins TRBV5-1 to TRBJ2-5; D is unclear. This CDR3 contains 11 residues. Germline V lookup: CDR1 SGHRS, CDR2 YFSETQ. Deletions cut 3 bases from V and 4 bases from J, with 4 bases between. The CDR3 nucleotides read TGCGCCAGCAGCTCGTCAGAGACCCAGTACTTC. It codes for CASSSSETQYF.

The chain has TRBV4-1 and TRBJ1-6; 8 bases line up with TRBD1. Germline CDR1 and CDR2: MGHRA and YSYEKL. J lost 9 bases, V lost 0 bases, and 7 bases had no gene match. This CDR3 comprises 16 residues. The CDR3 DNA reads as TGCGCCAGCAGCCAAGAACAGGGGGACATAATTTCACCCCTCCACTTT. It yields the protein CASSQEQGDIISPLHF.

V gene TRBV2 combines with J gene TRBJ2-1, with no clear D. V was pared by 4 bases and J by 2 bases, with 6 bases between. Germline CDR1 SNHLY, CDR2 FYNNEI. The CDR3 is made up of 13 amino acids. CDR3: CASSATAYNEQFF. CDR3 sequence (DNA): TGTGCCAGCAGTGCAACAGCCTACAATGAGCAGTTCTTC.

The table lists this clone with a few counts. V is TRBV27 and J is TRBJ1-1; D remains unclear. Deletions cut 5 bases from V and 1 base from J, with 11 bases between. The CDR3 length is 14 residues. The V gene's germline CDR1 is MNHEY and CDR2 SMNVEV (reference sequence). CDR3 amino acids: CASSPYSRNTEAFF. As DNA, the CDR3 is TGTGCCAGCAGTCCATACTCGAGGAACACTGAAGCTTTCTTT.

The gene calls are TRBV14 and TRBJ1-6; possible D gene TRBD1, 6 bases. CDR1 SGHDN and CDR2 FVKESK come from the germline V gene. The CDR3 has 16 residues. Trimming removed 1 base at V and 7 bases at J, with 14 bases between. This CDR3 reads CASSQGDRQVNSPLHF. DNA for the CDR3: TGTGCCAGCAGCCAAGGGGATCGACAGGTCAATTCACCCCTCCACTTT.

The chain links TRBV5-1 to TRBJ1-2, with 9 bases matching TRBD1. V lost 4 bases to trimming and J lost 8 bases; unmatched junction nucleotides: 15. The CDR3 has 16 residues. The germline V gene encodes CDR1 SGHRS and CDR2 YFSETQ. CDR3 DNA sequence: TGCGCCAGCAGCACCCCCACAGGGGGCGCAGCAGAAGGCTACACCTTC. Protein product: CASSTPTGGAAEGYTF.

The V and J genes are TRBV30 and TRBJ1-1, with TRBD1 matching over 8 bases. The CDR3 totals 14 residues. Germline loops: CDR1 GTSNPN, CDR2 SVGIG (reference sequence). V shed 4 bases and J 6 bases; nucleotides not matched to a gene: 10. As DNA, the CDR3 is TGTGCCTGGAAAGAGGACAGGGTCAACTCTGAAGCTTTCTTT. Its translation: CAWKEDRVNSEAFF.

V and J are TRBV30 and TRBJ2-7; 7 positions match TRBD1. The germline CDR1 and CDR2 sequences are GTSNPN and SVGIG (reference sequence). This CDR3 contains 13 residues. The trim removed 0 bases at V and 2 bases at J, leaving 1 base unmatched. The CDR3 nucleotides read TGTGCCTGGAGTGTAGGACAGGCCTACGAGCAGTACTTC. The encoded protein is CAWSVGQAYEQYF.

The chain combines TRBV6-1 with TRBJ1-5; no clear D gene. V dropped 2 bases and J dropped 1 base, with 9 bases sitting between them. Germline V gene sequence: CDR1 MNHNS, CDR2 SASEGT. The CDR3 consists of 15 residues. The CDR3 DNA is TGTGCCAGCAGTGAATACAGTACGAGCAATCAGCCCCAGCATTTT. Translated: CASSEYSTSNQPQHF.

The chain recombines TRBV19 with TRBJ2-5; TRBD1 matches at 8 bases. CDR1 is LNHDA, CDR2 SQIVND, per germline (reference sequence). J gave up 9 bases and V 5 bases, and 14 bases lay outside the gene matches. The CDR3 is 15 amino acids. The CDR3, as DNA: TGTGCCAGTAGTCTGTTGACAGGGGCCCGGGTGCCCCAGTACTTC. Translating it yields CASSLLTGARVPQYF.

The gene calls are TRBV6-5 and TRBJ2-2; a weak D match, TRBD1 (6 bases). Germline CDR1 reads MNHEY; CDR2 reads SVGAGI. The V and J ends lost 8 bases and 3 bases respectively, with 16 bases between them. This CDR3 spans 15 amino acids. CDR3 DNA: TGTGCCAGCCTCAGGGGTATAGTGGACACCGGGGAGCTGTTTTTT. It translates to CASLRGIVDTGELFF.

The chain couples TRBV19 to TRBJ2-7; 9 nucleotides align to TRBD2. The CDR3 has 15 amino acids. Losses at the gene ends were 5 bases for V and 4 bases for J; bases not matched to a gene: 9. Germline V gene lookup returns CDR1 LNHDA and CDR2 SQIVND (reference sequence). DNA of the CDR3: TGTGCCAGTAGTTCGATTAGCGGGAGTAATTACGAGCAGTACTTC. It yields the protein CASSSISGSNYEQYF.

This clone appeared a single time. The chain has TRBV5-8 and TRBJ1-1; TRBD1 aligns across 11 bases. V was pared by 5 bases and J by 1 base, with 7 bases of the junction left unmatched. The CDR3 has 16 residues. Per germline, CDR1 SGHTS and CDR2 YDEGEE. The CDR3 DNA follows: TGTGCCAGCAGACCTCGAGGGACAGGGGGGAACACTGAAGCTTTCTTT. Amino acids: CASRPRGTGGNTEAFF.

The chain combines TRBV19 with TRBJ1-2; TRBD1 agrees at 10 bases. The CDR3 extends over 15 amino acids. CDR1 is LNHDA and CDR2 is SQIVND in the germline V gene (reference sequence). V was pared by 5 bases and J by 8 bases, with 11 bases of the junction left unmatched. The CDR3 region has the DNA TGTGCCAGTAGTCAAACCGGGACAGGGGTTCGGGGCTACACCTTC. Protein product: CASSQTGTGVRGYTF.

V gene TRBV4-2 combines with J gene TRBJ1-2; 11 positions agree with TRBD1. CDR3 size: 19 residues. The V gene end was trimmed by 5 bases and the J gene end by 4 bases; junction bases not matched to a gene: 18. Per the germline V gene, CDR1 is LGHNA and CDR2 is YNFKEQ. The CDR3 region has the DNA TGTGCCAGCAGCATGGGGGCCGGGACAGGGGGTGGTGGACTCTATGGCTACACCTTC. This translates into CASSMGAGTGGGGLYGYTF.

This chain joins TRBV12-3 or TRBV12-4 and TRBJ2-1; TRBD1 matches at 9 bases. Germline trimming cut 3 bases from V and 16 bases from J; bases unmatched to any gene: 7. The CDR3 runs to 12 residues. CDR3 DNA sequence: TGTGCCAGCAGTTTGGGGGACAGGGAGGCTTTCTTC. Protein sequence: CASSLGDREAFF.